Below, 26 T cell receptor beta chains from the same sample are listed, as sequenced in a study of cytomegalovirus exposure and HLA in healthy donors. With 60 Vbeta and 13 Jbeta primers, the PCR was carried out. Sequencing was performed with immunoSEQ multiplex PCR; in TCRdb, only in-frame clones are kept and a portion is missing. The sample records 120,000 or so clones, about 80% being singletons. Sequencing was carried out using PBMCs. The receptor set was obtained from a human donor in good health.

V gene TRBV7-9 combines with J gene TRBJ2-1; a weak D match, TRBD2 (6 bases). Germline-derived CDR1 and CDR2 are SEHNR and FQNEAQ (reference sequence). With 3 bases removed from V and 10 bases from J, the gap between germline ends came to 16 bases. CDR3 length: 14 residues. The CDR3 sequence: CASSFAGGVDEQFF. CDR3 DNA sequence: TGTGCCAGCAGCTTTGCTGGCGGGGTAGACGAGCAGTTCTTC.

The rearrangement joins TRBV27 to TRBJ1-6; possible D gene TRBD1, 5 bases. The germline V gene encodes CDR1 MNHEY and CDR2 SMNVEV (reference sequence). V gave up 6 bases and J gave up 9 bases, with 18 bases separating them. This CDR3 has 15 amino acids. This CDR3 reads CASRGLTAGGSPLHF. The CDR3 DNA follows: TGTGCCAGCAGAGGGCTTACAGCGGGGGGTTCACCCCTCCACTTT.

The V call is TRBV11-3, the J call TRBJ2-7, with 9 nucleotides matching TRBD2. The ends lost 3 bases at V and 0 bases at J; junction bases unmatched: 3. CDR1 SGHNT and CDR2 YENEEA come from the germline V gene. This CDR3 comprises 15 residues. The CDR3 region is CASSLASGASYEQYF. CDR3 nucleotides: TGTGCCAGCAGCTTGGCTAGCGGGGCCTCCTACGAGCAGTACTTC.

In its sample, this clone was seen a few times. The V gene is TRBV5-1, the J gene TRBJ1-6; 9 positions match TRBD1. The CDR3 contains 17 residues. V was clipped by 0 bases and J by 9 bases; unmatched bases: 10. Germline V lookup: CDR1 SGHRS, CDR2 YFSETQ. The chain's CDR3 is CASSLDLGQGFASPLHF. CDR3 coding DNA: TGCGCCAGCAGCTTGGATCTGGGACAGGGTTTCGCTTCACCCCTCCACTTT.

The chain uses TRBV5-1 and TRBJ2-7; TRBD1 might be the D (5 bases). V dropped 0 bases and J dropped 0 bases, with 13 bases sitting between them. This CDR3 is 16 amino acids long. Germline CDR1 and CDR2: SGHRS and YFSETQ. The CDR3, as DNA: TGCGCCAGCAGCTTGGCCGACAGCTCCTACTCCTACGAGCAGTACTTC. Protein product: CASSLADSSYSYEQYF.

The CDR3, as DNA: TGTGCCAGCAATGCGGGGCCGGCCTACGAGCAGTACTTC. Translated: CASNAGPAYEQYF. The chain is built from TRBV2 and TRBJ2-7; TRBD2 might be the D (6 bases). CDR3 length equals 13 residues. V was shortened by 7 bases and J by 2 bases, with 12 bases between the two germline ends. Germline loops: CDR1 SNHLY, CDR2 FYNNEI.

The chain links TRBV15 to TRBJ1-1, with TRBD1 as a possible D gene (6 bases). Trimming took off 0 bases at V and 3 bases at J, with 11 bases between the two ends. Per the germline V gene, CDR1 is LNHNV and CDR2 is YYDKDF (reference sequence). The CDR3 contains 15 residues. The CDR3 sequence: CATSRDRSGDTEAFF. For the CDR3, the DNA is TGTGCCACCAGCAGAGATCGGTCAGGGGACACTGAAGCTTTCTTT. Based on the CDR3 plus reference TRBV15 and TRBJ1-1, the full variable domain is DAMVIQNPRYQVTQFGKPVTLSCSQTLNHNVMYWYQQKSSQAPKLLFHYYDKDFNNEADTPDNFQSRRPNTSFCFLDIRSPGLGDTAMYLCATSRDRSGDTEAFFGQGTRLTVV.

The genes are TRBV13 and TRBJ1-1; D unclear. Trimming pared 4 bases from V and 5 bases from J, leaving 8 bases between. The CDR3 loop spans 12 amino acids. Germline lookup yields CDR1 PRHDT and CDR2 FYEKMQ (reference sequence). CDR3 bases: TGTGCCAGCAGCTCGGGGAGGACTGAAGCTTTCTTT. Its protein is CASSSGRTEAFF. The whole variable domain, filled in from reference TRBV13 and TRBJ1-1, reads AAGVIQSPRHLIKEKRETATLKCYPIPRHDTVYWYQQGPGQDPQFLISFYEKMQSDKGSIPDRFSAQQFSDYHSELNMSSLELGDSALYFCASSSGRTEAFFGQGTRLTVV.

The CDR3 loop reads CASSFGQQETQYF. Here the CDR3 DNA reads TGTGCCAGCAGCTTCGGACAGCAAGAGACCCAGTACTTC. The chain joins TRBV11-2 to TRBJ2-5; D is perhaps TRBD1 (6 bases). There are 13 residues in the CDR3. Germline V gives CDR1 SGHAT, CDR2 FQNNGV. V gave up 3 bases and J gave up 2 bases, with 7 bases separating them.

This sequence joins TRBV27 and TRBJ2-7; D is perhaps TRBD1 (5 bases). CDR3 length: 15 residues. Per germline, CDR1 MNHEY and CDR2 SMNVEV (reference sequence). V lost 3 bases to trimming and J lost 4 bases, with 16 bases between them. The CDR3 coding sequence is TGTGCCAGCAGTTTCCGGCAGGGTGGTTTATACGAGCAGTACTTC. Protein: CASSFRQGGLYEQYF.

The V and J genes are TRBV11-1 and TRBJ1-2, with 7 bases that match TRBD1. Germline CDR1 and CDR2: SGHAT and FQDESV (reference sequence). This CDR3 comprises 16 residues. With V trimmed by 2 bases and J by 6 bases, 12 bases remained unmatched. The CDR3 DNA reads TGTGCCAGCAGCTTACCCTCTGACAGGGCTATTAATGGCTACACCTTC. Protein product: CASSLPSDRAINGYTF.

The chain uses TRBV7-9 and TRBJ2-7, with 8 bases aligning to TRBD1. Germline values: CDR1 SEHNR, CDR2 FQNEAQ (reference sequence). V shed 0 bases and J 6 bases; nucleotides not matched to a gene: 4. The CDR3 loop spans 14 amino acids. The CDR3 DNA follows: TGTGCCAGCAGCTTAGCGGACAGGGTGGGCGAGCAGTACTTC. The encoded protein is CASSLADRVGEQYF.

This clone ranks as medium-sized. This chain joins TRBV11-2 and TRBJ1-2, with D possibly matching TRBD1 (5 bases). CDR1 is SGHAT and CDR2 is FQNNGV in the germline V gene. V was shortened by 4 bases and J by 4 bases, with 16 bases between the two germline ends. CDR3 length: 15 residues. The CDR3: CASSWGSGSAYGYTF. The CDR3 DNA is TGTGCCAGCAGCTGGGGCTCGGGCTCAGCCTATGGCTACACCTTC.

This CDR3 reads CASSLATEQYF. Here the CDR3 DNA reads TGTGCCAGCAGCTTAGCTACAGAGCAGTACTTC. The V and J genes are TRBV7-2 and TRBJ2-7; D is unresolved. Germline CDR1 is SGHTA and CDR2 is FQGNSA. This CDR3 has 11 amino acids. Trimming stripped 0 bases from V and 7 bases from J, with 4 bases between.

This chain links TRBV4-1 with TRBJ1-4; possible D gene TRBD1, 5 bases. The CDR3 covers 14 residues. Germline CDR1 is MGHRA and CDR2 is YSYEKL. Between the trimmed V and J ends, which lost 1 base and 5 bases, there was a span of 8 bases. This chain's CDR3 is CASSQGQYNEKLFF. CDR3 sequence (DNA): TGCGCCAGCAGCCAAGGACAGTACAATGAAAAACTGTTTTTT.

The chain couples TRBV7-9 to TRBJ2-1; 7 nucleotides line up with TRBD1. CDR1 SEHNR and CDR2 FQNEAQ come from the germline V gene (reference sequence). V trimming: 3 bases; J trimming: 5 bases; junction bases outside the gene matches: 4. This CDR3 is 14 amino acids long. The CDR3 coding sequence is TGTGCCAGCAGCTTCAAGGGGGCCGACAATGAGCAGTTCTTC. Residues: CASSFKGADNEQFF.

This chain links TRBV19 with TRBJ1-6, with unresolved D. Trimming cost V 2 bases and J 9 bases, with 17 bases left between them. The CDR3 contains 16 residues. In germline, CDR1 is LNHDA, CDR2 SQIVND (reference sequence). The CDR3 DNA follows: TGTGCCAGTAGTATACCGGGAAGGGAACGAAGTTCACCCCTCCACTTT. It yields the protein CASSIPGRERSSPLHF.

With respect to this clone: The sample contains more than one DNA sequence encoding this CDR3. The chain employs TRBV6-5 and TRBJ1-5; the D gene is possibly TRBD1 (6 bases). The CDR3 is 14 residues long. Germline lookup yields CDR1 MNHEY and CDR2 SVGAGI. The V and J ends lost 7 bases and 5 bases respectively, with 15 bases between them. CDR3 in DNA: TGTGCCAGCAAGGGGGGGGTAGGGTATCAGCCCCAGCATTTT. Its translation is CASKGGVGYQPQHF.

Only a few counts were recorded for this clone. The chain uses TRBV6-5 and TRBJ1-3; no clear D. The germline V gene encodes CDR1 MNHEY and CDR2 SVGAGI. The V and J ends lost 6 bases and 0 bases respectively, with 9 bases between them. This CDR3 region has 14 residues. The CDR3 DNA follows: TGTGCCAGCAGCGTGACTGACTCTGGAAACACCATATATTTT. Translated: CASSVTDSGNTIYF.

The rearrangement links TRBV4-1 to TRBJ2-6; 11 bases are shared with TRBD2. The CDR3 runs to 19 residues. V lost 2 bases, J lost 0 bases, and 6 bases stayed unmatched. Per germline, CDR1 MGHRA and CDR2 YSYEKL. CDR3 region: CASSQSVAGGFSGANVLTF. CDR3 in DNA: TGCGCCAGCAGCCAATCGGTAGCGGGGGGGTTCTCTGGGGCCAACGTCCTGACTTTC.

The V call is TRBV6-4, the J call TRBJ2-1, with 12 positions matching TRBD2. This CDR3 contains 18 residues. The V gene end was trimmed by 2 bases and the J gene end by 1 base; junction bases not matched to a gene: 6. Germline V gives CDR1 MRHNA, CDR2 SNTAGT. The CDR3 region has the DNA TGTGCCAGCAGTGACCCGCAACTAGCGGGGGGATCCTACAATGAGCAGTTCTTC. Translating it yields CASSDPQLAGGSYNEQFF.

This clone was counted between two and nine times. The rearrangement links TRBV9 to TRBJ1-1; 8 bases align to TRBD1. The germline CDR1 and CDR2 sequences are SGDLS and YYNGEE. The CDR3 covers 14 residues. The J segment lost 1 base and the V segment lost 5 bases, leaving 4 bases of the junction unmatched. This CDR3 is CASSTDRANTEAFF. As DNA, the CDR3 is TGTGCCAGCAGTACGGACAGGGCGAACACTGAAGCTTTCTTT. The entire variable domain, with the rest obtained from reference TRBV9 and TRBJ1-1, is as follows: DSGVTQTPKHLITATGQRVTLRCSPRSGDLSVYWYQQSLDQGLQFLIQYYNGEERAKGNILERFSAQQFPDLHSELNLSSLELGDSALYFCASSTDRANTEAFFGQGTRLTVV.

The chain combines TRBV4-2 with TRBJ2-5, with 7 nucleotides matching TRBD2. Germline CDR1 reads LGHNA; CDR2 reads YNFKEQ. V shed 1 base, J shed 3 bases, and the junction held 11 bases outside the gene matches. The CDR3 contains 17 residues. CDR3 in DNA: TGTGCCAGCAGCCAAGTTCTAGTGCTGGGGGGGGAAGAGACCCAGTACTTC. The encoded protein is CASSQVLVLGGEETQYF.

This clone appeared a few times. The J gene is TRBJ2-7, the V gene TRBV10-3, with D possibly being TRBD2 (5 bases). V dropped 0 bases and J dropped 3 bases, with 9 bases sitting between them. This CDR3 region has 14 residues. Germline V gene data show CDR1 as ENHRY and CDR2 as SYGVKD. The CDR3 region has the DNA TGTGCCATCAGTGAGTCGATCGGGGACTACGAGCAGTACTTC. This gives the protein CAISESIGDYEQYF.

The rearrangement links TRBV6-1 to TRBJ1-5; D possibly corresponds to TRBD1 (6 bases). Germline V gives CDR1 MNHNS, CDR2 SASEGT. This CDR3 spans 14 amino acids. The V end lost 6 bases, the J end lost 3 bases, and 12 bases lay between the germline ends. The CDR3 DNA reads as TGTGCCAGCAGAAAACAGGGTGACAATCAGCCCCAGCATTTT. Amino acids: CASRKQGDNQPQHF.

The V and J genes are TRBV4-1 and TRBJ2-5, with D perhaps matching TRBD2 (6 bases). CDR1 is MGHRA and CDR2 is YSYEKL in the germline V gene. V was clipped by 1 base and J by 5 bases, with 14 bases between them. This CDR3 spans 15 amino acids. The CDR3 spells CASSQVASEIETQYF. The CDR3 DNA is TGCGCCAGCAGCCAAGTTGCTAGCGAAATCGAGACCCAGTACTTC.